Described below is a single T cell receptor (beta chain) sequence and its context. No antigen is known for it. This sample stems from a study of shared clonotypes between healthy human individuals. Study-wide results and limits: Among the subsets, naive ones generally showed larger estimated richness than memory ones.

Original analysis: Filtering differed, since immunoSEQ gave only junction sequences and no quality scores. Using immunoSEQ multiplex PCR, the repertoire was profiled, and TCRdb retains in-frame clones only, with some absent. V, J and clone size derive from that table, while D and trimming were established from the DNA sequence. The table has about 1.9 million clones, 90% to 95% seen once. Naive CD8 cells were CD45RO-negative, positively selected for CCR7, excluding terminally differentiated effector memory CD45RA+ cells. V was pared by 0 bases and J by 6 bases, with 9 bases between. From germline, CDR1 is PRHDT and CDR2 FYEKMQ (reference sequence). The CDR3 is 13 residues long.

The V call is TRBV13, the J call TRBJ2-7; D is unresolved. Sequencing input: naive CD8+ T cells from PBMCs. The sequence was collected from a man aged 18 to 30 in good health. Some clones in this sample may be carry-over from other donors' samples. The CDR3 region has the DNA TGTGCCAGCAGCTTAGGTATAGGGCCCGAGCAGTACTTC. It translates to CASSLGIGPEQYF.